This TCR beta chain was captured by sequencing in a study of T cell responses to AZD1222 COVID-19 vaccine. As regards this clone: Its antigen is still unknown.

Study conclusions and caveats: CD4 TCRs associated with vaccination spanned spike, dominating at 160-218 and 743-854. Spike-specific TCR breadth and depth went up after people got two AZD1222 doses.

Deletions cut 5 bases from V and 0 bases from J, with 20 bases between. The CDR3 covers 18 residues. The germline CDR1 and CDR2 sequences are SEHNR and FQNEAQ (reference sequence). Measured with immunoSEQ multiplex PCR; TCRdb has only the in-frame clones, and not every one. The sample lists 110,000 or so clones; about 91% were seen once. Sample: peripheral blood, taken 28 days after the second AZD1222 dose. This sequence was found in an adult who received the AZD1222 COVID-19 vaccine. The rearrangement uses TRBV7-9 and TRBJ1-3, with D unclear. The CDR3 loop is CASSPAPGRSSSGNTIYF. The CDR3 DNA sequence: TGTGCCAGCAGCCCTGCTCCAGGCCGCAGTTCCTCTGGAAACACCATATATTTT.